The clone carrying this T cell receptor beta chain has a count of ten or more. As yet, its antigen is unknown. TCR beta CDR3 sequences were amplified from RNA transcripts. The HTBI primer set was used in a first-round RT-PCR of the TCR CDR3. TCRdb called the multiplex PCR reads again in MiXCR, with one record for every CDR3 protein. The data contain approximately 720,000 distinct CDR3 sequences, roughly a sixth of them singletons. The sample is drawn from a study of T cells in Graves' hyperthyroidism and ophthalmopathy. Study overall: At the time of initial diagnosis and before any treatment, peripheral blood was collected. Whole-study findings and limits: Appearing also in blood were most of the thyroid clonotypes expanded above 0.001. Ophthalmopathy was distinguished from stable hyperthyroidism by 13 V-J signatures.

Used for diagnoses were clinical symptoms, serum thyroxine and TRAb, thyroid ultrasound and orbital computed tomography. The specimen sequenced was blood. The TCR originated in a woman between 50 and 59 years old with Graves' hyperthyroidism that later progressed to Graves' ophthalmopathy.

For the CDR3, the DNA is TGTGCCAGCAGGAGACAGGACCATACGCCCCAGCATTTT. Encoded protein: CASRRQDHTPQHF. J is TRBJ1-5 and V is TRBV6-1, with TRBD1 as a possible D gene (6 bases). There are 13 residues in the CDR3. V was pared by 6 bases and J by 9 bases, with 15 bases between. In germline, CDR1 is MNHNS, CDR2 SASEGT.